This TCR beta chain was retrieved from a study of T cell repertoires in cytomegalovirus infection. Across the whole study: CMV epitopes, recently identified HLA-C-restricted and well-studied HLA-B-restricted, were used. Indicated by public TCR beta signatures were CMV infection and matching HLA type.

Trimming removed 2 bases from V and 0 bases from J, with 5 bases in between. Germline lookup yields CDR1 SGHDN and CDR2 FVKESK. CDR3 length: 15 amino acids. TCRdb reanalysed the reads using MiXCR and keeps one entry per CDR3 protein. The sample has about 770,000 distinct CDR3 sequences, just under 30% seen once. This clonotype occurred a few times. The antigen is not known. V usage is TRBV14 and J usage is TRBJ2-6; D gene ambiguous. The receptor's source is a human donor in good health (CMV status not recorded). Some clones in this sample may be carry-over from other donors' samples. Sequences were derived from cultured CD8+ T cells from PBMCs, sampled from culture after CMV antigen stimulation. CDR3 sequence reads: CASSQWGSGANVLTF. The CDR3 DNA follows: TGTGCCAGCAGCCAATGGGGCTCTGGGGCCAACGTCCTGACTTTC.